Included here is one T cell receptor beta chain sequence, with context. Its antigen is unidentified. V was pared by 7 bases and J by 6 bases, with 0 bases between. This CDR3 comprises 9 residues. TCRdb recomputed calls from the reads with MiXCR, one row per CDR3 protein. The sample carries just under 500,000 distinct CDR3 sequences, about 33% recorded once. These data are taken from a study of T cell repertoires in cytomegalovirus infection. This clonotype was sampled from a human donor in good health (CMV status not recorded). Some clones in this sample may be carry-over from other donors' samples. The genes are TRBV12-3 or TRBV12-4 and TRBJ1-4, with unresolved D. Sequenced here: cultured PBMCs, sampled from culture after CMV antigen stimulation. DNA of the CDR3: TGTGCCAGCAATGAAAAACTGTTTTTT. Amino acid sequence: CASNEKLFF.